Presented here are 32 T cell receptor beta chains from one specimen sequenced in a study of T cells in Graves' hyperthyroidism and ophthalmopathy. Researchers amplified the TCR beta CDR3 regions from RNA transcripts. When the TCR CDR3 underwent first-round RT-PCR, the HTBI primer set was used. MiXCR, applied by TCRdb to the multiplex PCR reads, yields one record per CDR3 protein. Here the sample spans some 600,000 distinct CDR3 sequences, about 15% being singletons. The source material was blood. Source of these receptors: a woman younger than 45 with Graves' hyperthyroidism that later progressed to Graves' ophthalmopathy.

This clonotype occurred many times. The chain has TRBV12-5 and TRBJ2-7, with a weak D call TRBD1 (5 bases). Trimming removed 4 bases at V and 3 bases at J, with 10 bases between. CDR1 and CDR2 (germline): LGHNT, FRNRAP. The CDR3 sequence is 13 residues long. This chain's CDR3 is CASGSADNYEQYF. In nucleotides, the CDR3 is TGTGCTAGTGGTTCGGCGGACAACTACGAGCAGTACTTC.

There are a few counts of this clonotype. Written as DNA, the CDR3 is TGTGCCAGCAGTGACGGGACTGTCTACGAGCAGTACTTC. It codes for CASSDGTVYEQYF. The gene calls are TRBV25-1 and TRBJ2-7, with D perhaps TRBD2 (6 bases). Germline loops: CDR1 MGHDK, CDR2 SYGVNS. Trimming removed 3 bases at V and 3 bases at J, with 9 bases between. The CDR3 contains 13 residues.

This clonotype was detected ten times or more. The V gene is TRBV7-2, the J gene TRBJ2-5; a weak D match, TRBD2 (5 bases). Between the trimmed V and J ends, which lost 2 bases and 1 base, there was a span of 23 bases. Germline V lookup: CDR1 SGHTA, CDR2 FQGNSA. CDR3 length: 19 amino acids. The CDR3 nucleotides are TGTGCCAGCAGCTTAAGGGAAGGGAGAACAGAGTATATCCAAGAGACCCAGTACTTC. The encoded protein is CASSLREGRTEYIQETQYF.

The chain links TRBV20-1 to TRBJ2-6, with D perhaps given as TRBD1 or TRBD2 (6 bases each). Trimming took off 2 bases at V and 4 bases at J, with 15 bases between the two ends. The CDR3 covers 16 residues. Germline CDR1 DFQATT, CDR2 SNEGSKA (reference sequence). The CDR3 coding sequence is TGCAGTGCTAGAAGGGGGGAAGGGTTGGGGGCCAACGTCCTGACTTTC. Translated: CSARRGEGLGANVLTF.

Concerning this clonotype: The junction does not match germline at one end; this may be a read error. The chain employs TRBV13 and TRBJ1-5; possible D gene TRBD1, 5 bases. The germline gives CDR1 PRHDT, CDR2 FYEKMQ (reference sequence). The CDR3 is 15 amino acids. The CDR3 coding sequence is TGTACCAGCAGCTTAGGTCAGGGTTTGAATCAGCCCCAGCATTTT. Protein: CTSSLGQGLNQPQHF.

The CDR3 nucleotides are TGTGCCAGCAGCACGCGACAGGGGGGATCGAACACTGAAGCTTTCTTT. Its protein is CASSTRQGGSNTEAFF. V gene TRBV7-9 combines with J gene TRBJ1-1; 9 bases are a match to TRBD1. The germline CDR1 and CDR2 sequences are SEHNR and FQNEAQ (reference sequence). The CDR3 has 16 residues. Trimming at V came to 5 bases and at J to 1 base, leaving 8 bases not matched to a gene.

The CDR3 sequence is CASSENDGNGYTF. In DNA form, the CDR3 reads TGTGCCAGCAGTGAAAATGATGGCAATGGCTACACCTTC. V usage is TRBV25-1 and J usage is TRBJ1-2; D is ambiguous. The length of the CDR3 is 13 residues. Germline CDR1 and CDR2: MGHDK and SYGVNS. Trimming pared 2 bases from V and 6 bases from J, leaving 10 bases between.

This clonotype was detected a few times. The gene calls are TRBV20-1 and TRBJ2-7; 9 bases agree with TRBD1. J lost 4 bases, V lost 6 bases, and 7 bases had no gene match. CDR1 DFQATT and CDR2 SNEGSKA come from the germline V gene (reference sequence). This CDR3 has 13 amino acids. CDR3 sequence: CSAQGQGIYEQYF. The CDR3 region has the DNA TGCAGTGCCCAGGGACAGGGTATATACGAGCAGTACTTC.

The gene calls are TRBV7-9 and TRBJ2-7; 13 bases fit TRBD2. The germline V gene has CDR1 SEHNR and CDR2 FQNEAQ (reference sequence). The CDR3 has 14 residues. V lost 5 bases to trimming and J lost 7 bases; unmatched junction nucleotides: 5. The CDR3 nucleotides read TGTGCCAGCAGCGGGACTAGCGGGACGGGGGAGCAGTACTTC. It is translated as CASSGTSGTGEQYF. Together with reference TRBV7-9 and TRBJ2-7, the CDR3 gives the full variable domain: DTGVSQNPRHKITKRGQNVTFRCDPISEHNRLYWYRQTLGQGPEFLTYFQNEAQLEKSRLLSDRFSAERPKGSFSTLEIQRTEQGDSAMYLCASSGTSGTGEQYFGPGTRLTVT.

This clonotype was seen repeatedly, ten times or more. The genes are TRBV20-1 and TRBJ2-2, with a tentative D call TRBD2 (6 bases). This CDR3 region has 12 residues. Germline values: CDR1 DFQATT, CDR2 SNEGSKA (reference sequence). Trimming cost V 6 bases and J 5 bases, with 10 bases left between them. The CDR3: CSAYGTTGELFF. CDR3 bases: TGCAGTGCATACGGGACTACCGGGGAGCTGTTTTTT.

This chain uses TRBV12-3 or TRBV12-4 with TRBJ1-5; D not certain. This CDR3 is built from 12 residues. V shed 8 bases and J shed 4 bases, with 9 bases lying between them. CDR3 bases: TGTGCCAGCGGTTGGAGAAATCAGCCCCAGCATTTT. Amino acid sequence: CASGWRNQPQHF.

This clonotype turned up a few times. CDR3 residues: CASSDNLRTGGLNQPQHF. For the CDR3, the DNA is TGTGCCAGCAGTGATAACCTTAGGACAGGGGGACTAAATCAGCCCCAGCATTTT. The chain uses TRBV6-1 and TRBJ1-5; 10 bases line up with TRBD1. CDR1 and CDR2 from the germline V gene are MNHNS and SASEGT. The CDR3 is 18 amino acids. V was clipped by 3 bases and J by 4 bases; unmatched bases: 12.

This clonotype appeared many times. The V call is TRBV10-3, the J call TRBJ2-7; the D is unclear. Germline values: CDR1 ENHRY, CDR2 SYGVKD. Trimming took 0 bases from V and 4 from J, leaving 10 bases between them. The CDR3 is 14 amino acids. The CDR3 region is CAISESVGKYEQYF. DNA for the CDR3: TGTGCCATCAGTGAGTCGGTCGGTAAATACGAGCAGTACTTC.

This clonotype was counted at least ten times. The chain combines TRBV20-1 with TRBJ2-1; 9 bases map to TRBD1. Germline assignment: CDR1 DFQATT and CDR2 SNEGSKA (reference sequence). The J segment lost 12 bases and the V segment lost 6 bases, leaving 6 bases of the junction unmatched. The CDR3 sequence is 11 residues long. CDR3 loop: CSAPTGGRQFF. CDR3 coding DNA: TGCAGTGCACCAACAGGGGGCAGGCAGTTCTTC.

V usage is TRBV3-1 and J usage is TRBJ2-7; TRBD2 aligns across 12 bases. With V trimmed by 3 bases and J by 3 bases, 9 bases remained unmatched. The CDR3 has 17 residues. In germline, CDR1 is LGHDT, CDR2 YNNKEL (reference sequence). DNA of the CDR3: TGTGCCAGCAGCCAGAGGACTAGCGGGGCCCCCGTCTACGAGCAGTACTTC. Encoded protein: CASSQRTSGAPVYEQYF.

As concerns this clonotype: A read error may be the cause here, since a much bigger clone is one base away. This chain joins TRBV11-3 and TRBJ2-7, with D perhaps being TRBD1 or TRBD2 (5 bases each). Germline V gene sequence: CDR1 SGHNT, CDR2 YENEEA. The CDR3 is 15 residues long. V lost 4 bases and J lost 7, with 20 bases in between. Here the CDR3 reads CASSSRDRVKGEQYF. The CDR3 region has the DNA TGTGCCAGCAGCTCCCGGGACCGGGTGAAGGGTGAGCAGTACTTC.

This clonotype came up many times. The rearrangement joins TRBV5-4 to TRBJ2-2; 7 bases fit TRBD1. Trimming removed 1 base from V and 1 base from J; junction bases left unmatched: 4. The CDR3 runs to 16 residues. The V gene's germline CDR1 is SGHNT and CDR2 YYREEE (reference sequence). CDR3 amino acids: CASSLRAGGNTGELFF. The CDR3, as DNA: TGTGCCAGCAGCTTGCGAGCAGGGGGGAACACCGGGGAGCTGTTTTTT.

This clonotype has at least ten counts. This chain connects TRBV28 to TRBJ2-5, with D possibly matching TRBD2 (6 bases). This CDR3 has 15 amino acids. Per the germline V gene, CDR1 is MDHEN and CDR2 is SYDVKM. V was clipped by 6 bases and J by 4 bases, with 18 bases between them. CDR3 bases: TGTGCCAGCAGGCGGGGCAGGGTCATCCGAGAGACCCAGTACTTC. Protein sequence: CASRRGRVIRETQYF.

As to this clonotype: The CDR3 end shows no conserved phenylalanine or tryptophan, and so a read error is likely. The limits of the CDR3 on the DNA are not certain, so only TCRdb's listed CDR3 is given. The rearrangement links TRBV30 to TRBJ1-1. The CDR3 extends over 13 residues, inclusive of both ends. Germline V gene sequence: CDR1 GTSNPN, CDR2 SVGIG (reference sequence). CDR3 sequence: CAWSYSEDTEAYL.

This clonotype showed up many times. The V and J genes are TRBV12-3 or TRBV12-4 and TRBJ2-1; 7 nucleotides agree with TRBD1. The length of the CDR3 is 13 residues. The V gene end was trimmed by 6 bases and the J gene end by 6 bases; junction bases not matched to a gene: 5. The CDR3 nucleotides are TGTGCCAGCAGCAGGGGGAGCATCAATGAGCAGTTCTTC. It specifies CASSRGSINEQFF.

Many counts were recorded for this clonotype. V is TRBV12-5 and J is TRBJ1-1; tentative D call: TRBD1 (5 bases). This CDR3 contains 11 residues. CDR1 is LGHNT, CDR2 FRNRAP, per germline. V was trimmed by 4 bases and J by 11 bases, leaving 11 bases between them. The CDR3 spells CASGSDRRAFF. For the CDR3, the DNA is TGTGCTAGTGGTTCCGACAGAAGGGCTTTCTTT.

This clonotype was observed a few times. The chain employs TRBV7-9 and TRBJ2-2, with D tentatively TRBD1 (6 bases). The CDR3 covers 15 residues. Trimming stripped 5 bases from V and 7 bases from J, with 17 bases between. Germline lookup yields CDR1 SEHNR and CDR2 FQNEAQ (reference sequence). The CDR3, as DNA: TGTGCCAGCAGCAAATCTACAGGGAGCGACGGGGAGCTGTTTTTT. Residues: CASSKSTGSDGELFF.

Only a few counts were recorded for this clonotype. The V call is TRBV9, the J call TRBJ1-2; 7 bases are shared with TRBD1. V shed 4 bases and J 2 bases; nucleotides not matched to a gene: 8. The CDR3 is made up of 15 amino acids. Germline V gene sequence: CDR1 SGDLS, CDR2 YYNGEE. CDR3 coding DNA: TGTGCCAGCAGCTCTCCGACAGGGCTGAACTATGGCTACACCTTC. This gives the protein CASSSPTGLNYGYTF. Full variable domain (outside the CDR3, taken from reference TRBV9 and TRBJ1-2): DSGVTQTPKHLITATGQRVTLRCSPRSGDLSVYWYQQSLDQGLQFLIQYYNGEERAKGNILERFSAQQFPDLHSELNLSSLELGDSALYFCASSSPTGLNYGYTFGSGTRLTVV.

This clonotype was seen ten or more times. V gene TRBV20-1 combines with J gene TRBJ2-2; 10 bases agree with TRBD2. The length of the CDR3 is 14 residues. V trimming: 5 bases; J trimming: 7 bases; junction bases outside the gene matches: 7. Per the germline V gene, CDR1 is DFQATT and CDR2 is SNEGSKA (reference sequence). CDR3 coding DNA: TGCAGTGCTGTAGCGGGGGGCGGCGTCGGGGAGCTGTTTTTT. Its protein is CSAVAGGGVGELFF.

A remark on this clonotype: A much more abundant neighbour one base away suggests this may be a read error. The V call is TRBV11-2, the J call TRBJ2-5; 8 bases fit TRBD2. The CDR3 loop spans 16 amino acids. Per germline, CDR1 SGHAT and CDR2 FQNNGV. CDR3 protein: CAGSLGGAGEVKTQYF. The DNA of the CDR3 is TGTGCCGGCAGCTTAGGAGGAGCGGGAGAGGTAAAGACCCAGTACTTC. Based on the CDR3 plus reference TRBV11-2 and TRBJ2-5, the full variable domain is EAGVAQSPRYKIIEKRQSVAFWCNPISGHATLYWYQQILGQGPKLLIQFQNNGVVDDSQLPKDRFSAERLKGVDSTLKIQPAKLEDSAVYLCAGSLGGAGEVKTQYFGPGTRLLVL.

CDR3 in DNA: TGTGCCAGCAGTGAATTCGGCTACACCTTC. Translated: CASSEFGYTF. The J gene is TRBJ1-2, the V gene TRBV6-1, with D unclear. The CDR3 is 10 residues long. CDR1 is MNHNS, CDR2 SASEGT, per germline. The ends were cut back, 2 bases at V and 8 bases at J, with 3 bases in the middle.

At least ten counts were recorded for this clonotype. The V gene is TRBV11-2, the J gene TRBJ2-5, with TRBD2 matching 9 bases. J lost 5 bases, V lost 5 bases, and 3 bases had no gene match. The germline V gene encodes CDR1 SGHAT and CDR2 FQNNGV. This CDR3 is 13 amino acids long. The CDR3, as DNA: TGTGCCAGCAGCAGGGCGGGGGGGGAGACCCAGTACTTC. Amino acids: CASSRAGGETQYF.

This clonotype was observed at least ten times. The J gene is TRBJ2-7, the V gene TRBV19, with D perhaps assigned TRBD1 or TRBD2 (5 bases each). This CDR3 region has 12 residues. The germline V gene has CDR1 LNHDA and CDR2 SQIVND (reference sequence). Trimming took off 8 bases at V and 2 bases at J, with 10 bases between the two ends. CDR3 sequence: CASEGPTYEQYF. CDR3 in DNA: TGTGCCAGTGAGGGACCCACCTACGAGCAGTACTTC. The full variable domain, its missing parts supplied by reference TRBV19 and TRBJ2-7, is DGGITQSPKYLFRKEGQNVTLSCEQNLNHDAMYWYRQDPGQGLRLIYYSQIVNDFQKGDIAEGYSVSREKKESFPLTVTSAQKNPTAFYLCASEGPTYEQYFGPGTRLTVT.

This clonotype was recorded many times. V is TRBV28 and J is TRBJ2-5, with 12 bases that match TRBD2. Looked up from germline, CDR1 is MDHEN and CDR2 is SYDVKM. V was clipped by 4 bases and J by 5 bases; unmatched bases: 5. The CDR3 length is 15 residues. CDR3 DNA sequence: TGTGCCAGCAGTTCTAGCGGGAGGGGAAGGGAGACCCAGTACTTC. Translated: CASSSSGRGRETQYF.

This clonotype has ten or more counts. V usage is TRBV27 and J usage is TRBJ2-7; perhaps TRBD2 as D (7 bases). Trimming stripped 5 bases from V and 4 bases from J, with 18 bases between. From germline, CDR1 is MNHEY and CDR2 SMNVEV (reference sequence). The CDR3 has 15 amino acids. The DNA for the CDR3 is TGTGCCAGCAGTCCTCCGGGGGGCCGCTATTACGAGCAGTACTTC. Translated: CASSPPGGRYYEQYF.

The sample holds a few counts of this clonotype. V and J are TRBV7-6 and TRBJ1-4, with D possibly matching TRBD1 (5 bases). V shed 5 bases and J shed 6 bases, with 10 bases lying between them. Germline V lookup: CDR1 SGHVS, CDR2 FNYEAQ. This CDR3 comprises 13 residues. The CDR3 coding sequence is TGTGCCAGCAGCCTCACGGGGGATGAAAAACTGTTTTTT. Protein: CASSLTGDEKLFF. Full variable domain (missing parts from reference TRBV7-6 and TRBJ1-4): GAGVSQSPRYKVTKRGQDVALRCDPISGHVSLYWYRQALGQGPEFLTYFNYEAQQDKSGLPNDRFSAERPEGSISTLTIQRTEQRDSAMYRCASSLTGDEKLFFGSGTQLSVL.

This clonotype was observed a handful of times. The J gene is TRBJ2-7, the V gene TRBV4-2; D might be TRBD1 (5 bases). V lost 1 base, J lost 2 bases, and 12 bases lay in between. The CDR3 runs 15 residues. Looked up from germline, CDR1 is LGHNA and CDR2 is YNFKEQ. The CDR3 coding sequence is TGTGCCAGCAGCCAAGTCTTGGCAGGGACCTACGAGCAGTACTTC. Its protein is CASSQVLAGTYEQYF.